This note documents a single TCR beta chain sequence. Authors' methods: Cell counts per sample came from amplifying reference gene primers. The table came from immunoSEQ multiplex PCR; TCRdb's copy has only in-frame clones and leaves some out. V and J calls and clone size come straight from that table; D and trimming were deduced from the DNA. The sample carries about 98,000 clones, approximately 86% recorded once. The sample belongs to a study of blood T cell repertoires in COVID-19. Study context: PBMCs, B-cell-depleted T cells, or T cells provided the cDNA or gDNA that made up the material.

The trim removed 6 bases at V and 6 bases at J, leaving 7 bases unmatched. The germline V gene encodes CDR1 MDHEN and CDR2 SYDVKM. The CDR3 has 14 residues. The chain combines TRBV28 with TRBJ1-1; 10 positions agree with TRBD1. The sample was peripheral blood. This TCR came from a man in his fifties or sixties with acute or convalescent COVID-19. Here the CDR3 reads CASSPWTGGPEAFF. As DNA, the CDR3 is TGTGCCAGCAGCCCGTGGACAGGGGGTCCTGAAGCTTTCTTT.